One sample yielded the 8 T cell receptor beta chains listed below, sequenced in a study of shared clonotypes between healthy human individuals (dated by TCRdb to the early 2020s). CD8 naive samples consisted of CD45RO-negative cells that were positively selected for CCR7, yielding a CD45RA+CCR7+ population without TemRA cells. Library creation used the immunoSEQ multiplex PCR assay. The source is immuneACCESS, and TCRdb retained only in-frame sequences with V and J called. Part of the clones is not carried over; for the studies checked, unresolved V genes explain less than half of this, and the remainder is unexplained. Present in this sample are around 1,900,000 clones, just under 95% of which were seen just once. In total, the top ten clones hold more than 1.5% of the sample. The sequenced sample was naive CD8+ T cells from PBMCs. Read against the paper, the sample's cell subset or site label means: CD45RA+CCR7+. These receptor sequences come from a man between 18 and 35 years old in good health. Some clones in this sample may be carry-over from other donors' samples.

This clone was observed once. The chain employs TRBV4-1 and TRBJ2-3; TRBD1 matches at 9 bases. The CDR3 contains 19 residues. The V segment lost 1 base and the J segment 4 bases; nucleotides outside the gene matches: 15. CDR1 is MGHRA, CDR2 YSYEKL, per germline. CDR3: CASSQVLPPGTGSADTQYF. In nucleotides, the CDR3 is TGCGCCAGCAGCCAAGTTTTACCACCCGGGACAGGGTCCGCAGATACGCAGTATTTT.

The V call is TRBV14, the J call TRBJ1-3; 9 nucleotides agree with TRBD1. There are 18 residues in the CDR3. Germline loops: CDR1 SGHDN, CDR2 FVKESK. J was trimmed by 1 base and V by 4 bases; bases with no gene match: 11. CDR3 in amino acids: CASSPTRGQGRSGNTIYF. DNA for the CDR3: TGTGCCAGCAGCCCAACCCGAGGACAGGGGAGGTCTGGAAACACCATATATTTT.

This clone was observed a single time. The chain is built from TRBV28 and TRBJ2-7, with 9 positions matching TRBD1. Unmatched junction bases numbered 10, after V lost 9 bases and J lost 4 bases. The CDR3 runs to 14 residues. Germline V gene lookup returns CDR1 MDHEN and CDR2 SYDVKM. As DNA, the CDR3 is TGTGCCAGTTTCCGGGACAGGGAGGGGTACGAGCAGTACTTC. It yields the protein CASFRDREGYEQYF.

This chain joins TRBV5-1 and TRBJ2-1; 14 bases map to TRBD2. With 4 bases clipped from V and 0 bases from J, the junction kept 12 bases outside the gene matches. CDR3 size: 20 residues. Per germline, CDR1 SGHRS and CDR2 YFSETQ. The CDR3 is CASSPGLGLAGGPSYNEQFF. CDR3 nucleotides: TGCGCCAGCAGCCCGGGGCTAGGACTAGCGGGAGGACCCTCCTACAATGAGCAGTTCTTC.

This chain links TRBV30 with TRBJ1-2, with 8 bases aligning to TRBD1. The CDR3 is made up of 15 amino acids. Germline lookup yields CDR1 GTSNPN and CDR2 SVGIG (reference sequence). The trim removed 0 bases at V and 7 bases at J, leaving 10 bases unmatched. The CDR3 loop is CAWSVPETGDIGYTF. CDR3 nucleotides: TGTGCCTGGAGTGTACCCGAGACAGGGGATATTGGCTACACCTTC.

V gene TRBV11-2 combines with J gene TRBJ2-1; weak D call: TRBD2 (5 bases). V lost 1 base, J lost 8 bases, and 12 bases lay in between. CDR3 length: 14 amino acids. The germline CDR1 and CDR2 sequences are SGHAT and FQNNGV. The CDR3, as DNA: TGTGCCAGCAGCTTAGGGACTCAAAGCCATGAGCAGTTCTTC. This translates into CASSLGTQSHEQFF.

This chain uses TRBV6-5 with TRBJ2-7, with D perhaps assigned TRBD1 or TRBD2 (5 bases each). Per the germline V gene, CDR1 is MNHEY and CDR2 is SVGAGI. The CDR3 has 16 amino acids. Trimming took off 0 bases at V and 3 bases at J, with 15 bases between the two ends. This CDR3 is CASSYSNPGAGYEQYF. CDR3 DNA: TGTGCCAGCAGTTACTCGAATCCCGGGGCGGGCTACGAGCAGTACTTC.

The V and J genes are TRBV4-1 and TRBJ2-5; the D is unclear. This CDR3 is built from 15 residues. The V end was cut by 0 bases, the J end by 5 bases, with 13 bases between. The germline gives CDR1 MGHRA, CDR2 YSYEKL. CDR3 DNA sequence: TGCGCCAGCAGCCAAGAGAGGAGTTTGGGGGAGACCCAGTACTTC. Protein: CASSQERSLGETQYF.